Each of the 17 T cell receptor beta chains below was sequenced from the same sample in a study of blood T cell repertoires in COVID-19. Some clones are missing from TCRdb's copy, which holds only in-frame ones; the method was immunoSEQ multiplex PCR. The sample comprises about 440,000 clones, around 89% of which are singletons, and around 13% rests with the top ten. The sequencing input was peripheral blood. These receptors were taken from a woman aged 45-59 years with COVID-19, enrolled during active disease.

V gene TRBV10-3 combines with J gene TRBJ2-3, with 11 bases aligning to TRBD2. V trimming: 7 bases; J trimming: 14 bases; junction bases outside the gene matches: 14. Germline CDR1 and CDR2: ENHRY and SYGVKD. The CDR3 length is 14 residues. Written as DNA, the CDR3 is TGTGCCATCACGGCTAGCGGGGGGCGGAAGGAGCGGTATTTT. Encoded protein: CAITASGGRKERYF.

The V and J genes are TRBV6-5 and TRBJ2-1, with 8 bases matching TRBD1. The CDR3 contains 14 residues. The germline gives CDR1 MNHEY, CDR2 SVGAGI. The junction had 9 bases not matched to a gene; V was cut back by 7 bases and J by 7 bases. The DNA for the CDR3 is TGTGCCAGCACTACCAGGGGGCGCGGTAATGAGCAGTTCTTC. As protein: CASTTRGRGNEQFF.

The rearrangement links TRBV30 to TRBJ1-1; maybe TRBD1 (5 bases). This CDR3 region has 11 residues. The germline V gene encodes CDR1 GTSNPN and CDR2 SVGIG (reference sequence). V lost 7 bases and J lost 7, with 13 bases in between. In nucleotides, the CDR3 is TGTGCCTCCTCCTGGGGGGTTGAAGCTTTCTTT. It is translated as CASSWGVEAFF.

The rearrangement uses TRBV13 and TRBJ1-6; D unresolved. The V gene's germline CDR1 is PRHDT and CDR2 FYEKMQ (reference sequence). V was cut by 3 bases and J by 0 bases, with 12 bases left in between. The CDR3 contains 17 residues. Here the CDR3 reads CASSFSSPSSYNSPLHF. In nucleotides, the CDR3 is TGTGCCAGCAGCTTCTCAAGCCCAAGCTCCTATAATTCACCCCTCCACTTT.

The chain recombines TRBV5-1 with TRBJ1-1; D is perhaps TRBD1 (5 bases). This CDR3 has 13 residues. Trimming cost V 7 bases and J 1 base, with 11 bases left between them. CDR1 and CDR2 from the germline V gene are SGHRS and YFSETQ. The CDR3 bases are TGCGCCAGCGGACACGGCGGGAACACTGAAGCTTTCTTT. Its translation: CASGHGGNTEAFF.

The V gene is TRBV6-6, the J gene TRBJ1-1, with 7 bases matching TRBD1. The germline gives CDR1 MNHNY, CDR2 SVGAGI (reference sequence). J lost 1 base, V lost 5 bases, and 10 bases had no gene match. The CDR3 has 16 amino acids. In nucleotides, the CDR3 is TGTGCCAGCAGTCCTACAGGGGATAGAGCGAACACTGAAGCTTTCTTT. Protein product: CASSPTGDRANTEAFF.

The chain links TRBV19 to TRBJ2-2; 8 nucleotides match TRBD1. This CDR3 region has 15 residues. Germline lookup yields CDR1 LNHDA and CDR2 SQIVND (reference sequence). Trimming at V came to 5 bases and at J to 4 bases, leaving 6 bases not matched to a gene. This chain's CDR3 is CASSQDRVGTGELFF. The CDR3 DNA reads as TGTGCCAGTAGTCAGGACAGGGTTGGCACCGGGGAGCTGTTTTTT.

The chain has TRBV4-1 and TRBJ2-2; a possible D gene is TRBD2 (6 bases). CDR1 and CDR2 (germline): MGHRA, YSYEKL. The length of the CDR3 is 14 residues. The ends were cut back, 1 base at V and 5 bases at J, with 8 bases in the middle. CDR3 sequence reads: CASSQAGTTGELFF. CDR3 DNA: TGCGCCAGCAGCCAAGCCGGGACTACCGGGGAGCTGTTTTTT.

The chain recombines TRBV11-1 with TRBJ2-1, with 9 bases lining up with TRBD2. CDR1 and CDR2 (germline): SGHAT, FQDESV (reference sequence). Trimming cost V 8 bases and J 9 bases; bases outside gene matches: 14. The CDR3 loop spans 15 amino acids. The CDR3 is CASSTGLAGLGEQFF. The DNA of the CDR3 is TGTGCCAGCTCAACGGGGCTAGCGGGGCTGGGTGAGCAGTTCTTC.

J is TRBJ2-7 and V is TRBV9; maybe TRBD2 (5 bases). V lost 3 bases and J lost 0, with 7 bases in between. The CDR3 is 13 amino acids. CDR1 is SGDLS and CDR2 is YYNGEE in the germline V gene. The CDR3 sequence is CASSAGVSYEQYF. CDR3 nucleotide sequence: TGTGCCAGCAGCGCCGGGGTCTCCTACGAGCAGTACTTC.

The chain is built from TRBV4-1 and TRBJ2-7, with TRBD1 identical over 9 bases. V gave up 6 bases and J gave up 5 bases; unmatched junction bases: 11. This CDR3 has 15 residues. Germline loops: CDR1 MGHRA, CDR2 YSYEKL. The CDR3 sequence is CASSFMPGQGHEQYF. CDR3 nucleotide sequence: TGCGCCAGCAGTTTCATGCCGGGACAGGGCCACGAGCAGTACTTC.

V and J are TRBV2 and TRBJ2-3; TRBD2 matches 9 bases. Trimming at V came to 6 bases and at J to 0 bases, leaving 4 bases not matched to a gene. The germline CDR1 and CDR2 sequences are SNHLY and FYNNEI. CDR3 length: 15 amino acids. The CDR3 coding sequence is TGTGCCAGCAGGCTAGCGGGGCTAAGCACAGATACGCAGTATTTT. Translated: CASRLAGLSTDTQYF. The entire variable domain, with the rest obtained from reference TRBV2 and TRBJ2-3, is as follows: EPEVTQTPSHQVTQMGQEVILRCVPISNHLYFYWYRQILGQKVEFLVSFYNNEISEKSEIFDDQFSVERPDGSNFTLKIRSTKLEDSAMYFCASRLAGLSTDTQYFGPGTRLTVL.

There are a few counts of this clone. The chain carries TRBV27 and TRBJ1-1, with 8 bases aligning to TRBD1. The V gene end was trimmed by 6 bases and the J gene end by 1 base; junction bases not matched to a gene: 4. The CDR3 sequence is 14 residues long. The V gene's germline CDR1 is MNHEY and CDR2 SMNVEV (reference sequence). This CDR3 is CASRMGTGNTEAFF. The CDR3 region has the DNA TGTGCCAGCAGGATGGGGACAGGGAACACTGAAGCTTTCTTT.

The V call is TRBV5-1, the J call TRBJ1-2; a weak D match, TRBD1 (6 bases). The V gene's germline CDR1 is SGHRS and CDR2 YFSETQ. Trimming cost V 5 bases and J 3 bases, with 17 bases left between them. There are 15 residues in the CDR3. The CDR3, as DNA: TGCGCCAGCAGTATTCGGGGGGCGTCGGACTATGGCTACACCTTC. Amino acid sequence: CASSIRGASDYGYTF.

The rearrangement joins TRBV7-9 to TRBJ2-1; D may be TRBD2 (5 bases). Per germline, CDR1 SEHNR and CDR2 FQNEAQ (reference sequence). Trimming removed 3 bases at V and 8 bases at J, with 11 bases between. This CDR3 has 13 residues. DNA of the CDR3: TGTGCCAGCAGCTTGGGGAGTGGCGATGAGCAGTTCTTC. Translated: CASSLGSGDEQFF.

The V gene is TRBV3-1 (or the pseudogene TRBV3-2), the J gene TRBJ1-3; 9 bases are a match to TRBD1. The V segment lost 1 base and the J segment 0 bases; nucleotides outside the gene matches: 4. The CDR3 is made up of 17 amino acids. Per germline, CDR1 LGHDT and CDR2 YNNKEL (reference sequence). Here the CDR3 DNA reads TGTGCCAGCAGCCAAGGGACAGGGGTCGGCTCTGGAAACACCATATATTTT. The encoded protein is CASSQGTGVGSGNTIYF.

A few counts support this clone. The chain links TRBV5-1 to TRBJ1-6; D is ambiguous. Germline V gene lookup returns CDR1 SGHRS and CDR2 YFSETQ. V was trimmed by 4 bases and J by 15 bases, leaving 17 bases between them. The length of the CDR3 is 13 residues. This chain's CDR3 is CASSREAARDLHF. In DNA, the CDR3 is TGCGCCAGCAGCCGAGAGGCGGCTCGGGACCTCCACTTT.